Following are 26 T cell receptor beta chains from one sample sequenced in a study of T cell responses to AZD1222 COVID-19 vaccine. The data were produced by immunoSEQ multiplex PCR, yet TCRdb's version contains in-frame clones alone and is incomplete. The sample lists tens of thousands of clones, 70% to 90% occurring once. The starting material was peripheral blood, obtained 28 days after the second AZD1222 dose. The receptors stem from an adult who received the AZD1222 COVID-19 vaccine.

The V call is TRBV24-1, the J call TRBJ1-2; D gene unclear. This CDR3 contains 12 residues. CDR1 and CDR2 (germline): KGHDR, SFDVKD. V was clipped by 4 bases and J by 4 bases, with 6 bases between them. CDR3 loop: CATSEGSYGYTF. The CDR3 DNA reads TGTGCCACCAGTGAAGGGAGCTATGGCTACACCTTC.

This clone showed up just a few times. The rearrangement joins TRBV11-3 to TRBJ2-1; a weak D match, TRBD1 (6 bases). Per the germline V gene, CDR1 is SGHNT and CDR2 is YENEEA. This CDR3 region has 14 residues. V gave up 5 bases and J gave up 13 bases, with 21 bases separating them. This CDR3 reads CASSLNRQAGYQFF. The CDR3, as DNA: TGTGCCAGCAGCCTAAACCGACAGGCAGGGTATCAGTTCTTC.

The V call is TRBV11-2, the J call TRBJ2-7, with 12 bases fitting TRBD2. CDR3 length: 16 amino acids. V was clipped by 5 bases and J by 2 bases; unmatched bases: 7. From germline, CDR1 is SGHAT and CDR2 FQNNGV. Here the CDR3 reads CASSPQTSGGTYEQYF. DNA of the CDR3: TGTGCCAGCAGCCCCCAGACTAGCGGGGGAACCTACGAGCAGTACTTC.

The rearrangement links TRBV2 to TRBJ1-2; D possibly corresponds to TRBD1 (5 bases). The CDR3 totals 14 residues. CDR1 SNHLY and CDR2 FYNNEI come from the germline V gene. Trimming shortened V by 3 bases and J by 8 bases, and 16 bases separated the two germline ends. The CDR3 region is CASSESRGDGGYTF. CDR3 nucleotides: TGTGCCAGCAGTGAGAGTAGAGGGGATGGAGGCTACACCTTC. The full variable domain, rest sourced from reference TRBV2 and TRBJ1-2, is EPEVTQTPSHQVTQMGQEVILRCVPISNHLYFYWYRQILGQKVEFLVSFYNNEISEKSEIFDDQFSVERPDGSNFTLKIRSTKLEDSAMYFCASSESRGDGGYTFGSGTRLTVV.

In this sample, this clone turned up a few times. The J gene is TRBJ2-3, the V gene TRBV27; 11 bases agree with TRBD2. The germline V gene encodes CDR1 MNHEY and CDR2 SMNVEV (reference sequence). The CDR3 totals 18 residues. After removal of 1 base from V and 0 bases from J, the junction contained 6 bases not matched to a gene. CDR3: CASSLFGTSGSSTDTQYF. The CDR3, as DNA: TGTGCCAGCAGTTTATTTGGGACTAGCGGCTCTAGCACAGATACGCAGTATTTT.

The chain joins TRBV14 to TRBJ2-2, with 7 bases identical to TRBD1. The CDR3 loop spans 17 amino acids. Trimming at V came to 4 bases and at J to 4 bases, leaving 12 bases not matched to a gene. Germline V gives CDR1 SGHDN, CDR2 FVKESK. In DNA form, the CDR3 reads TGTGCCAGCAGCCTGTTAACAGGGGCCCCTTTCACCGGGGAGCTGTTTTTT. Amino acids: CASSLLTGAPFTGELFF.

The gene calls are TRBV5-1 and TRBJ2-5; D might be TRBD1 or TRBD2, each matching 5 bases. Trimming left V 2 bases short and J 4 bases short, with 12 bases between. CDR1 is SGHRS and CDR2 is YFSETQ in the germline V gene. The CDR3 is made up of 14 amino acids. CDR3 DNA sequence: TGCGCCAGCAGCTTAAGTGCAGGGAGAGAGACCCAGTACTTC. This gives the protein CASSLSAGRETQYF.

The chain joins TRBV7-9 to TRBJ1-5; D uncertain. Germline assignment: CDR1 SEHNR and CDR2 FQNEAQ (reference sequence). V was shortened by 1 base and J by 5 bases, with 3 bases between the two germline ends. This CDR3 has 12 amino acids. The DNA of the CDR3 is TGTGCCAGCAGCTTAGATTATCAGCCCCAGCATTTT. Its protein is CASSLDYQPQHF.

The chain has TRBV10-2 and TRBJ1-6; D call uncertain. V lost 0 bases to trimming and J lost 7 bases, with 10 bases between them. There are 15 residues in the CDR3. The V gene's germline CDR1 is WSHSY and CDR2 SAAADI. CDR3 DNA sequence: TGCGCCAGCAGTGAGTCGAGGCAGGACAATTCACCCCTCCACTTT. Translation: CASSESRQDNSPLHF.

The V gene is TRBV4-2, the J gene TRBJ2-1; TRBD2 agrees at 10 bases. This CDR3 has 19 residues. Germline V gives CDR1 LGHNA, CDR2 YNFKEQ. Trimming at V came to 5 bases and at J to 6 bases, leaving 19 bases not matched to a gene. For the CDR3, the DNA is TGTGCCAGCAGCTATGATCAACTAGCGGGACTTCAAGGGGGCAATGAGCAGTTCTTC. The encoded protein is CASSYDQLAGLQGGNEQFF.

The CDR3 sequence: CASSAIRQGNSGTDTQYF. The CDR3 nucleotides are TGTGCCAGCAGCGCGATCCGGCAGGGGAATTCTGGCACAGATACGCAGTATTTT. This chain connects TRBV5-4 to TRBJ2-3; D might be TRBD1 (6 bases). V lost 4 bases and J lost 1, with 22 bases in between. The CDR3 runs to 18 residues. Germline V gene data show CDR1 as SGHNT and CDR2 as YYREEE (reference sequence). Full variable domain (rest looked up from reference TRBV5-4 and TRBJ2-3): ETGVTQSPTHLIKTRGQQVTLRCSSQSGHNTVSWYQQALGQGPQFIFQYYREEENGRGNFPPRFSGLQFPNYSSELNVNALELDDSALYLCASSAIRQGNSGTDTQYFGPGTRLTVL.

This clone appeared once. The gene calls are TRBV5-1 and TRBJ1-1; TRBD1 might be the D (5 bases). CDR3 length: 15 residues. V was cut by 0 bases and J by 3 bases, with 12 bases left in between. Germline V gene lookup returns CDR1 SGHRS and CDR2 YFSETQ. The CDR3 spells CASSLARGGDTEAFF. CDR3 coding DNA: TGCGCCAGCAGCTTGGCACGCGGAGGGGACACTGAAGCTTTCTTT.

This CDR3 reads CASSPEVATEAFF. The CDR3 DNA follows: TGTGCCAGCAGCCCCGAGGTCGCCACTGAAGCTTTCTTT. The chain uses TRBV9 and TRBJ1-1; no clear D. Germline V gives CDR1 SGDLS, CDR2 YYNGEE. Trimming left V 4 bases short and J 4 bases short, with 11 bases between. This CDR3 comprises 13 residues.

The CDR3 sequence is CASRLDSNYGYTF. CDR3 sequence (DNA): TGTGCCAGCAGGCTGGACAGCAACTATGGCTACACCTTC. The J gene is TRBJ1-2, the V gene TRBV27; D is perhaps TRBD1 (6 bases). The CDR3 is 13 residues long. Germline CDR1 reads MNHEY; CDR2 reads SMNVEV (reference sequence). Between the trimmed V and J ends, which lost 6 bases and 2 bases, there was a span of 10 bases.

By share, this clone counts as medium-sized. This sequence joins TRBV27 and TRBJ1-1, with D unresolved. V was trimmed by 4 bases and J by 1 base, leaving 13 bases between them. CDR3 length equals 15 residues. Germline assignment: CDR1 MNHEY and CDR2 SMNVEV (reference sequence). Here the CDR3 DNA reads TGTGCCAGCAGTTCCAGAAAGGGCGCGAACACTGAAGCTTTCTTT. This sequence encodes CASSSRKGANTEAFF.

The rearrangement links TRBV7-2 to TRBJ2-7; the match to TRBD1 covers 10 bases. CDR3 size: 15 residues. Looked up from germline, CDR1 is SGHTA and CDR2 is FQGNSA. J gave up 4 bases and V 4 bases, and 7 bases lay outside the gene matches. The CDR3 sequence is CASSWWTGGTYEQYF. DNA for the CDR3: TGTGCCAGCAGCTGGTGGACAGGGGGGACTTACGAGCAGTACTTC.

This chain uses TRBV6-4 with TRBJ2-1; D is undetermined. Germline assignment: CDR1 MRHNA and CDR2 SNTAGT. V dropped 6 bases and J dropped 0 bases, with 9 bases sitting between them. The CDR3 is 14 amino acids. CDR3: CASRASYSYNEQFF. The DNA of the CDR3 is TGTGCCAGCAGGGCGTCATACTCCTACAATGAGCAGTTCTTC.

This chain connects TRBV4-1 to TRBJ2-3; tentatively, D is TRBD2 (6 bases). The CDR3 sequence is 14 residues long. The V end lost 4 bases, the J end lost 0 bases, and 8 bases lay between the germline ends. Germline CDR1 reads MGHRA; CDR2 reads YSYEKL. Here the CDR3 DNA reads TGCGCCAGCAGCCCCAGCGGGAGCACAGATACGCAGTATTTT. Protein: CASSPSGSTDTQYF.

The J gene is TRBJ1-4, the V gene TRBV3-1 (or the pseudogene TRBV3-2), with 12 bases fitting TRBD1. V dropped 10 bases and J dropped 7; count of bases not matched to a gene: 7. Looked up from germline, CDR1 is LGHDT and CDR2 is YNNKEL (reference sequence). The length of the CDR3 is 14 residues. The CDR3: CATRDRGRSEKLFF. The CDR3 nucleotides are TGTGCCACCCGGGACAGGGGGCGCAGTGAAAAACTGTTTTTT.

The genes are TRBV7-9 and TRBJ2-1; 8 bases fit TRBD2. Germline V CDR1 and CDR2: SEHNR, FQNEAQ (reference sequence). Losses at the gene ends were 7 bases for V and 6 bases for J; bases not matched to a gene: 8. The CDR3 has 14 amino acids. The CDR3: CASTWSGSTNEQFF. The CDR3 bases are TGTGCCAGCACCTGGAGCGGGAGTACCAATGAGCAGTTCTTC. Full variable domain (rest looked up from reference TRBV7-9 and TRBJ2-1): DTGVSQNPRHKITKRGQNVTFRCDPISEHNRLYWYRQTLGQGPEFLTYFQNEAQLEKSRLLSDRFSAERPKGSFSTLEIQRTEQGDSAMYLCASTWSGSTNEQFFGPGTRLTVL.

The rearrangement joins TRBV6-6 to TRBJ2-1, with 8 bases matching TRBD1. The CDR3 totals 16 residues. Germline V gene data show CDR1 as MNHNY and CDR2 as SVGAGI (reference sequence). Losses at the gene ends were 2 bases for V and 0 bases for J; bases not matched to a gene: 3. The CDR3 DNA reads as TGTGCCAGCAGTTACGGGACAGGCGTCTCCTACAATGAGCAGTTCTTC. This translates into CASSYGTGVSYNEQFF.

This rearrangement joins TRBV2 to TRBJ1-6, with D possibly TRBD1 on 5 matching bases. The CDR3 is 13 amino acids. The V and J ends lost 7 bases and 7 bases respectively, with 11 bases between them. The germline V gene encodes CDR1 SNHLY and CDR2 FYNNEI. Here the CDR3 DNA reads TGTGCCAGCACGGGGCAGGGAAATTCACCCCTCCACTTT. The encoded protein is CASTGQGNSPLHF.

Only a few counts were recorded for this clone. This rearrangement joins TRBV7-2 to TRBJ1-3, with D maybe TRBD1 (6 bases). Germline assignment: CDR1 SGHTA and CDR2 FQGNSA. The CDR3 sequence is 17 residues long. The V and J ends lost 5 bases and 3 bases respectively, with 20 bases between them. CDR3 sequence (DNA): TGTGCCAGCAGCAACCACGGCCGCGGCAGGGGTGGAAACACCATATATTTT. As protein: CASSNHGRGRGGNTIYF.

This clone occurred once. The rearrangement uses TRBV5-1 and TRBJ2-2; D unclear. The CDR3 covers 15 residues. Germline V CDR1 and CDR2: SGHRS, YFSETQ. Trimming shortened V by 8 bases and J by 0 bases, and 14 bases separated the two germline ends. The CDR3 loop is CASWNGQPNTGELFF. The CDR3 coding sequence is TGCGCCAGTTGGAACGGGCAGCCGAACACCGGGGAGCTGTTTTTT. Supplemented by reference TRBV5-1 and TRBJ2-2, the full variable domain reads KAGVTQTPRYLIKTRGQQVTLSCSPISGHRSVSWYQQTPGQGLQFLFEYFSETQRNKGNFPGRFSGRQFSNSRSEMNVSTLELGDSALYLCASWNGQPNTGELFFGEGSRLTVL.

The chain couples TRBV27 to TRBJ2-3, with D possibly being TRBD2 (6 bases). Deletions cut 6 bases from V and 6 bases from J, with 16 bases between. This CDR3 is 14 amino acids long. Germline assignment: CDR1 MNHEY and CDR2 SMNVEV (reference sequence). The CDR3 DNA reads TGTGCCAGCAGCCTAGCGACCGTGGGGGATACGCAGTATTTT. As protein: CASSLATVGDTQYF.

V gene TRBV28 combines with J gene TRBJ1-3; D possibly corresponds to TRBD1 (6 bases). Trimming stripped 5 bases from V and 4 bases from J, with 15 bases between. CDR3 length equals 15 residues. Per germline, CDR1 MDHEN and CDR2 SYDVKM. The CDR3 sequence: CASSPYRVLGNTIYF. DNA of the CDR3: TGTGCCAGCAGTCCATACAGGGTATTGGGAAACACCATATATTTT.